The 2 T cell receptor beta chains listed next were all sequenced from one sample in a study of blood T cell repertoires in COVID-19 (dated by TCRdb to the early 2020s). The library came from the immunoSEQ multiplex PCR assay. In its TCRdb copy, this immuneACCESS table keeps in-frame sequences only and misses some clones. Where compared with another copy, unresolved V genes explain less than half of these, and the others have no known cause. Recorded for this sample are about 110,000 clones; around nine tenths of them occurred a single time. The ten largest clones add up to approximately 4.7% of the sample. Sequenced material: peripheral blood. These receptors came from a man between 35 and 55 years old with acute or convalescent COVID-19.

This clone was counted once. The V gene is TRBV18, the J gene TRBJ1-1; TRBD1 aligns across 9 bases. V lost 2 bases, J lost 3 bases, and 4 bases stayed unmatched. Germline assignment: CDR1 KGHSH and CDR2 LQKENI. This CDR3 has 15 residues. This CDR3 reads CASSPRQGDHTEAFF. CDR3 nucleotide sequence: TGTGCCAGCTCACCAAGACAGGGGGACCACACTGAAGCTTTCTTT.

The rearrangement joins TRBV9 to TRBJ1-5; D might be TRBD1 (6 bases). The CDR3 has 16 amino acids. The germline V and J ends were trimmed by 4 bases and 2 bases, with 16 bases remaining between them. CDR1 is SGDLS, CDR2 YYNGEE, per germline. The DNA for the CDR3 is TGTGCCAGCAGCCCCTGGGACACACTAGGCAATCAGCCCCAGCATTTT. This encodes CASSPWDTLGNQPQHF.